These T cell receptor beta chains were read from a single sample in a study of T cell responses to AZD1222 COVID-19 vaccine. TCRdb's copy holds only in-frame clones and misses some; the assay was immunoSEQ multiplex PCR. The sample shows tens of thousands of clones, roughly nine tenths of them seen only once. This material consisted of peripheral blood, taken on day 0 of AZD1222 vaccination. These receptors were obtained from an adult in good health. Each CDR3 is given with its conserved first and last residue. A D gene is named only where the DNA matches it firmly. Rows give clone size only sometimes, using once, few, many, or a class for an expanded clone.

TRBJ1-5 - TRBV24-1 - TGTGCCACCAGTGAAGGAGGATATCAGCCCCAGCATTTT CATSEGGYQPQHF
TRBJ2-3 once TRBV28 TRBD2 TGTGCCAGCAGGTCCGGGACTAACACAGATACGCAGTATTTT CASRSGTNTDTQYF
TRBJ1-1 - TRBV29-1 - TGCAGCACCCTTGAGGGGGGGAGCTATGCTTTCTTT CSTLEGGSYAFF
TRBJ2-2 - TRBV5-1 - TGCGCCAGCAGCTTGGCCTGGGCTAACACCGGGGAGCTGTTTTTT CASSLAWANTGELFF
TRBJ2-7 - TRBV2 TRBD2 TGTGCCAGCACCGAGCGGGGAACCTACGAGCAGTACTTC CASTERGTYEQYF
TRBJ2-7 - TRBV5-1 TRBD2 TGCGCCAGCAGCTTTGGACTAGCGGACCCAGGAACCTACGAGCAGTACTTC CASSFGLADPGTYEQYF
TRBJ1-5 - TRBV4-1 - TGCGCCAGCAGCCAAACCGGGACACAGAGTCGGCAGCCCCAGCATTTT CASSQTGTQSRQPQHF
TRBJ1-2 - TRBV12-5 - TGTGCTAGTGGGTTGGCAGCCCCTAGGTATGGCTACACCTTC CASGLAAPRYGYTF
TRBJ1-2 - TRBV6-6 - TGTGCCAGCAGTCCAACAGGGAACTATGGCTACACCTTC CASSPTGNYGYTF
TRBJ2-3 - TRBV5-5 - TGTGCCAGCAGCTTGGGTCCGGGGTCAGATACGCAGTATTTT CASSLGPGSDTQYF
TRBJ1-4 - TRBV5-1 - TGCGCCAGCAGCCCGGGACGGGAGAATGAAAAACTGTTTTTT CASSPGRENEKLFF
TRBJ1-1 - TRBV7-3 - TGTGCCAGCGGTCCGGGTCCGAACACTGAAGCTTTCTTT CASGPGPNTEAFF
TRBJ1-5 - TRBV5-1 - TGCGCCAGCAGCAAAACTTTTAGGGGCTCCGGGAATCAGCCCCAGCATTTT CASSKTFRGSGNQPQHF
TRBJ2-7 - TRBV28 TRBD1 TGTGCCAGCACAACCGGGACAGGGTCCTACGAGCAGTACTTC CASTTGTGSYEQYF
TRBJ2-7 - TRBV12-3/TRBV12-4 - TGTGCCAGCAGTTTACAGGCTTCCTACGAGCAGTACTTC CASSLQASYEQYF
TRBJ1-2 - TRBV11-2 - TGTGCCAGCAGCCAAGGGGCGTCAGGCTCTGGCTACACCTTC CASSQGASGSGYTF
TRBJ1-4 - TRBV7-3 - TGTGCCAGCAGCTTAGGACCAAATGAAAAACTGTTTTTT CASSLGPNEKLFF
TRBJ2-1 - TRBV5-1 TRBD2 TGCGCCAGCAGCTTGTTAGCGGGGGGCGGTAATGAGCAGTTCTTC CASSLLAGGGNEQFF
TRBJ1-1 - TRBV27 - TGTGCCAGCAGTACCCAATCCGGACGGGCGAACACTGAAGCTTTCTTT CASSTQSGRANTEAFF
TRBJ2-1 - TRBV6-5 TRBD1 TGTGCCAGCAGAGTATTCGGACAGGGGACATATGAGCAGTTCTTC CASRVFGQGTYEQFF
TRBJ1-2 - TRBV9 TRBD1 TGTGCCAGCAGCCTTGAAGGACAGGGCGGCTATGGCTACACCTTC CASSLEGQGGYGYTF
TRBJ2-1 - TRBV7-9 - TGTGCCAGCAGTCCAGCCCTAGGAGGGTACAATGAGCAGTTCTTC CASSPALGGYNEQFF
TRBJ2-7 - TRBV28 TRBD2 TGTGCCAGCAGGTCCTCCGGGACTAGCGGGACCTACGAGCAGTACTTC CASRSSGTSGTYEQYF
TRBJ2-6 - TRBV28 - TGTGCCAGCAGTTCCCCTAGCTCTGGGGCCAACGTCCTGACTTTC CASSSPSSGANVLTF
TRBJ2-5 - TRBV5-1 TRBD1 TGCGCCAGCAGCCTTCAAGCAGGGGGCCGGGGAGAGACCCAGTACTTC CASSLQAGGRGETQYF